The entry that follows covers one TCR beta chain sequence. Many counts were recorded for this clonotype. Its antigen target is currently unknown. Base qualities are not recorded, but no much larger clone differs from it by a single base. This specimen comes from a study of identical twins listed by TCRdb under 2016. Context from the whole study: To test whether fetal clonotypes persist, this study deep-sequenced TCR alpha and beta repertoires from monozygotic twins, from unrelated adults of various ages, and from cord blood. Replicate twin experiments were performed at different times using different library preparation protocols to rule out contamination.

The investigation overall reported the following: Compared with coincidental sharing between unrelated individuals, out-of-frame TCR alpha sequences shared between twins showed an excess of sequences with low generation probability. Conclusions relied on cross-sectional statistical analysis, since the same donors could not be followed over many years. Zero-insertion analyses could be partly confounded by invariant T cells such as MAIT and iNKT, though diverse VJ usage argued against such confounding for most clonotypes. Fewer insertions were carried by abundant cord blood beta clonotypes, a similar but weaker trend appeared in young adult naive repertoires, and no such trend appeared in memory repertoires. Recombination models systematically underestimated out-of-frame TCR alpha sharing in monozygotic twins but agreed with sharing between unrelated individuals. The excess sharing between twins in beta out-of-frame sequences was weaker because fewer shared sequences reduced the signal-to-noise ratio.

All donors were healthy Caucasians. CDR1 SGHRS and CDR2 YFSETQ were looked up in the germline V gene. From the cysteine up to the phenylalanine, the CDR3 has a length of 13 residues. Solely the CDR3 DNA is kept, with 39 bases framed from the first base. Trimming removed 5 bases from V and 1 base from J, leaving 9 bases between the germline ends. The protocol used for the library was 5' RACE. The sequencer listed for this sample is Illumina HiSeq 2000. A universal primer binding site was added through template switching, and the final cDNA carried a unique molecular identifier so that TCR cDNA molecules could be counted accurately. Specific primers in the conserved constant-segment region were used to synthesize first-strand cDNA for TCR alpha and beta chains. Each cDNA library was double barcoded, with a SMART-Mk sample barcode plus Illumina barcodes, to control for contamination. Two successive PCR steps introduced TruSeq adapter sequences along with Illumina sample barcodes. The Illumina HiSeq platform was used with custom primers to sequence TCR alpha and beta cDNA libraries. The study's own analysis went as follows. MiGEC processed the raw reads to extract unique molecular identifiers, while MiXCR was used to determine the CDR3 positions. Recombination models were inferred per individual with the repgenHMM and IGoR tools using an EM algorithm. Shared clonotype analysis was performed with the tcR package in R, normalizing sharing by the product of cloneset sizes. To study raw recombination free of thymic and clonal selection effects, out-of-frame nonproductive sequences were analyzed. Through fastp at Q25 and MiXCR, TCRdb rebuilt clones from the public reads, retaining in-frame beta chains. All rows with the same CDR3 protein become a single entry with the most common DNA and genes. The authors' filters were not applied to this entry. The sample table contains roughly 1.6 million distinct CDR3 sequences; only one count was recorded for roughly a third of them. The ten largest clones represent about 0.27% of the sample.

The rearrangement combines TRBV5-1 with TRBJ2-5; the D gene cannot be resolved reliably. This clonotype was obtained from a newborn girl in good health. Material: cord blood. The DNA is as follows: TGCGCCAGCAGTCGACGGTTCCAAGAGACCCAGTACTTC. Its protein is CASSRRFQETQYF. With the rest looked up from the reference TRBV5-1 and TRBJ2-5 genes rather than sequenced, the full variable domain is KAGVTQTPRYLIKTRGQQVTLSCSPISGHRSVSWYQQTPGQGLQFLFEYFSETQRNKGNFPGRFSGRQFSNSRSEMNVSTLELGDSALYLCASSRRFQETQYFGPGTRLLVL.